This TCR beta chain derives from a study of blood T cell repertoires in COVID-19. Study context: There were acute and convalescent COVID-19 samples, and they came from the United States, Italy and Spain. T cells, B-cell-depleted T cells, or PBMCs supplied cDNA or gDNA.

As originally analysed: For nucleated cells, counts were estimated from reference gene primer amplification. Clones were read by immunoSEQ multiplex PCR, and TCRdb kept only the in-frame ones, dropping some. That table supplies the V and J calls and clone size; D and trimming were determined from the DNA. Counted here are about 130,000 clones, almost 80% occurring once; the ten biggest clones make up approximately 9.9%. Looked up from germline, CDR1 is SGHNT and CDR2 is YENEEA. Trimming at V came to 5 bases and at J to 0 bases, leaving 3 bases not matched to a gene. The CDR3 spans 15 residues. Comments on this clone: This CDR3 is also generated by other DNA sequences in the sample.

The TCR originated in a man between 60 and 70 years old who had recovered from COVID-19. Specimen: peripheral blood. This chain joins TRBV11-3 and TRBJ2-7; the match to TRBD1 covers 11 bases. DNA of the CDR3: TGTGCCAGCAGCCCCGGACAGGGGGCCTCCTACGAGCAGTACTTC. Encoded protein: CASSPGQGASYEQYF. Complete variable domain (other parts from reference TRBV11-3 and TRBJ2-7): EAGVVQSPRYKIIEKKQPVAFWCNPISGHNTLYWYLQNLGQGPELLIRYENEEAVDDSQLPKDRFSAERLKGVDSTLKIQPAELGDSAVYLCASSPGQGASYEQYFGPGTRLTVT.